This T cell receptor beta chain was retrieved from a study of cytomegalovirus exposure and HLA in healthy donors. About this clone: The antigen is unknown.

Findings and caveats of the study: Reported performance of the classifier showed diagnosis of cytomegalovirus status with high specificity and sensitivity. Differences between HLA loci emerged in a later analysis of TCR association rates, with DRB1 most and HLA-C fewest. Data from an earlier analysis indicated that most TCR beta V segments were productive either about 87% or about 30% of the time.

PCR primers comprised 60 Vbeta and 13 Jbeta primers. Profiled with immunoSEQ multiplex PCR; TCRdb holds only in-frame clones, not every one. The table has around 130,000 clones, 75% to 85% seen once. CDR3 length: 15 residues. Trimming removed 2 bases from V and 0 bases from J, with 8 bases in between. Germline loops: CDR1 MNHEY, CDR2 SMNVEV (reference sequence). Sequenced: PBMCs. The TCR comes from a man between 50 and 59 years old in good health and CMV-seronegative. This chain links TRBV27 with TRBJ2-1; D is possibly TRBD2 (5 bases). The CDR3 region is CASSLAGVSYNEQFF. The CDR3 DNA is TGTGCCAGCAGTTTAGCCGGGGTCTCCTACAATGAGCAGTTCTTC.